This record looks at one T cell receptor (beta chain) sequence and its context. Its target is unknown. These data come from a study of beta chain features in type 1 diabetes. Study-level points and caveats: TCRB CDR3s were moderately but significantly shorter in Type 1 diabetes patients in all four CD4+ subsets. The cDNA sequencing approach could over-represent high-TCR-expressing cells.

Sorting that relied on CD45RO/CCR7/CD25/CD127/CD95/CD27 yielded CD4+ naive, central memory, regulatory and stem cell-like memory cells. Sequenced material consisted of expressed TCRB transcripts (all of the isolated RNA was reverse transcribed). Clones were read by immunoSEQ multiplex PCR, and TCRdb kept only the in-frame ones, dropping some. Seen here are 350,000 to 400,000 clones, around 13% observed once, and the top ten hold 0.01%. The CDR3 extends over 16 amino acids. Germline trimming cut 3 bases from V and 0 bases from J; bases unmatched to any gene: 4. Germline loops: CDR1 SGHAT, CDR2 FQNNGV.

This clonotype was sampled from a young woman with type 1 diabetes. Sequenced sample: naive CD4+ T cells from blood. This sequence joins TRBV11-2 and TRBJ2-7; 11 bases agree with TRBD2. The CDR3 DNA reads TGTGCCAGCAGCTTCGGACTAGCGGGTCCCTCCTACGAGCAGTACTTC. It translates to CASSFGLAGPSYEQYF.